This is a list of T cell receptor beta chains from one sample in a study of cytomegalovirus exposure and HLA in healthy donors. The repertoire was sequenced with immunoSEQ multiplex PCR; TCRdb's copy has only in-frame clones and lacks some. The data contain fewer than 75,000 clones, roughly 80% of them singletons. Sequencing was carried out using PBMCs. All receptors come from a man aged 25-45 years in good health and CMV-seronegative. Each CDR3 is given with its conserved first and last residue. Fields, in order: D gene, CDR3 length, V gene, clone size, J gene, CDR3 DNA, CDR3 protein. A D gene is named only where the DNA matches it firmly. Some rows mark clone size as missing; the rest say once, few, many or name a class of expanded clone.

NA	14	TRBV7-2	NA	TRBJ1-1	TGTGCCAGCAGCTTAGCTCGCGGGAACACTGAAGCTTTCTTT	CASSLARGNTEAFF
TRBD1	14	TRBV5-4	NA	TRBJ1-3	TGTGCCAGCAGCGGACGGACAGGGGAAAACACCATATATTTT	CASSGRTGENTIYF
NA	14	TRBV5-4	NA	TRBJ1-1	TGTGCCAGCAGCACCCGGACAGTAAACACTGAAGCTTTCTTT	CASSTRTVNTEAFF
TRBD1	15	TRBV6-1	NA	TRBJ2-1	TGTGCCAGCAGTGAAGCCCCGGGACAGGGGGATGAGCAGTTCTTC	CASSEAPGQGDEQFF
NA	14	TRBV15	NA	TRBJ1-2	TGTGCCACCAGCAGAGATCGCGGGGGGGATGGCTACACCTTC	CATSRDRGGDGYTF
NA	18	TRBV4-3	NA	TRBJ1-5	TGCGCCAGCAGCCAAGATTACAGCGGCAGCTATAGCAATCAGCCCCAGCATTTT	CASSQDYSGSYSNQPQHF
TRBD1	15	TRBV29-1	NA	TRBJ2-7	TGCAGCGTTGAGGAACTGACAGGGGGCTCCTACGAGCAGTACTTC	CSVEELTGGSYEQYF
NA	15	TRBV5-6	NA	TRBJ2-5	TGTGCCAGCAGCTTGGAGGAGGAGGGAGAAGAGACCCAGTACTTC	CASSLEEEGEETQYF
NA	18	TRBV25-1	NA	TRBJ2-5	TGTGCCAGCAGTGATTCGCCCGGGGGTATATTGGTCCAAGGGGCCCAGTACTTC	CASSDSPGGILVQGAQYF
NA	16	TRBV7-2	NA	TRBJ1-4	TGTGCCAGCAGCTTAGCGCGGGCAGGAGGGCGGGAAAAACTGTTTTTT	CASSLARAGGREKLFF
TRBD2	16	TRBV5-4	NA	TRBJ2-1	TGTGCCAGCAGCTTCGGCGGGAGTGGTGTCTACAATGAGCAGTTCTTC	CASSFGGSGVYNEQFF
NA	13	TRBV7-9	NA	TRBJ2-5	TGTGCCAGCAGCTTCGAGGTGCGGGAGACCCAGTACTTC	CASSFEVRETQYF
TRBD1	14	TRBV5-6	NA	TRBJ1-2	TGTGCCAGCAGCCTCGGGACAGGGGCGGTTGGCTACACCTTC	CASSLGTGAVGYTF
TRBD2	14	TRBV6-5	NA	TRBJ2-3	TGTGCCAGCAGGATCCGGGACTACCAAGATACGCAGTATTTT	CASRIRDYQDTQYF
NA	15	TRBV19	NA	TRBJ1-6	TGTGCCAGTAATGCTCGGGAGGGATTCAATTCACCCCTCCACTTT	CASNAREGFNSPLHF
TRBD2	15	TRBV10-2	NA	TRBJ2-1	TGCGCCAGCAGCCGGACTAGCGGGGAATACAATGAGCAGTTCTTC	CASSRTSGEYNEQFF
NA	16	TRBV4-2	NA	TRBJ2-3	TGTGCCAGCAGCCAAGAAAGTCAGGCTCCGACAGATACGCAGTATTTT	CASSQESQAPTDTQYF
TRBD2	15	TRBV5-1	NA	TRBJ2-1	TGCGCCAGCAGCTCCGGACTAGCGGGGCCGGATGAGCAGTTCTTC	CASSSGLAGPDEQFF
NA	15	TRBV6-1	few	TRBJ2-6	TGTGCCAGCAGTGAACAGGGGACCGGGGCCAACGTCCTGACTTTC	CASSEQGTGANVLTF
NA	15	TRBV4-3	NA	TRBJ2-7	TGCGCCAGCAGCCAAGAGTGGGCTAGCGCCTACGAGCAGTACTTC	CASSQEWASAYEQYF
TRBD1	14	TRBV7-8	NA	TRBJ1-3	TGTGCCAGCAGCCTAACAGGGGCAGGAAACACCATATATTTT	CASSLTGAGNTIYF
NA	15	TRBV5-6	few	TRBJ1-1	TGTGCCAGCAGCTTAGGAACGGGGAAGGGCACTGAAGCTTTCTTT	CASSLGTGKGTEAFF
TRBD1	19	TRBV12-5	NA	TRBJ1-1	TGTGCTAGTGGTTTTCCCCTACCCGGGACAGGGGTGAGGAACACTGAAGCTTTCTTT	CASGFPLPGTGVRNTEAFF
NA	16	TRBV11-3	NA	TRBJ2-1	TGTGCCAGCAGCTTTAGAGGAGTCCCCCCCTACAATGAGCAGTTCTTC	CASSFRGVPPYNEQFF
TRBD2	17	TRBV5-1	few	TRBJ2-2	TGCGCCAGCAGCTTGGGGACTAGCGTTTCGAACACCGGGGAGCTGTTTTTT	CASSLGTSVSNTGELFF
TRBD2	15	TRBV5-1	once	TRBJ2-1	TGCGCCAGCAGCTCCCTGGGACTAGCGGGAGCGGAGCAGTTCTTC	CASSSLGLAGAEQFF
TRBD1	13	TRBV10-3	NA	TRBJ2-7	TGTGCCATCAGTGAGTCTGGACAGGGCGAGCAGTACTTC	CAISESGQGEQYF
TRBD1	15	TRBV6-1	NA	TRBJ1-2	TGTGCCACCGAGACAGGGGGATCCACTAACTATGGCTACACCTTC	CATETGGSTNYGYTF
NA	14	TRBV6-1	NA	TRBJ2-7	TGTGCCAGCAGTCAACCCGGACAGTCCTACGAGCAGTACTTC	CASSQPGQSYEQYF
NA	15	TRBV4-3	few	TRBJ1-2	TGCGCCAGCAGCCAAGAAGGAGCAGCTAACTATGGCTACACCTTC	CASSQEGAANYGYTF
NA	14	TRBV6-5	NA	TRBJ2-5	TGTGCCAGCAGTTACCGTGGGCTCCAAGAGACCCAGTACTTC	CASSYRGLQETQYF
NA	15	TRBV7-9	NA	TRBJ1-4	TGTTCCAGCAGCTTAGGCCCACAGGTGAATGAAAAACTGTTTTTT	CSSSLGPQVNEKLFF
TRBD1	13	TRBV7-9	NA	TRBJ2-1	TGTTCCAGCAGCCTGGGACAGGGTGCCCAGCAGTTCTTC	CSSSLGQGAQQFF
TRBD2	17	TRBV27	NA	TRBJ2-7	TGTGCCAGCAGTCCCTCGGTGGGGGGGAGCGCAACCTACGAGCAGTACTTC	CASSPSVGGSATYEQYF
NA	17	TRBV29-1	NA	TRBJ1-2	TGCAGCGTTGGATTCCCCAAGGCAGGGGAAACTAACTATGGCTACACCTTC	CSVGFPKAGETNYGYTF
NA	15	TRBV19	NA	TRBJ1-4	TGTGCCAGTAGTATAAGGACACTCGGAGGGGAAAAACTGTTTTTT	CASSIRTLGGEKLFF
TRBD1	15	TRBV19	NA	TRBJ2-1	TGTGCCAGTAGTATCGGGGACAGGGGATACAATGAGCAGTTCTTC	CASSIGDRGYNEQFF
NA	15	TRBV7-9	NA	TRBJ2-1	TGTGCCAGCAGTACGGGAGTCCCCTCCTACAATGAGCAGTTCTTC	CASSTGVPSYNEQFF
TRBD1	13	TRBV27	NA	TRBJ1-2	TGTGCCAGCAGGGACAGGGATAGCTATGGCTACACCTTC	CASRDRDSYGYTF
TRBD1	16	TRBV7-9	NA	TRBJ1-2	TGTGCCAGCAGCTTAGTGGGGACAGCGAAGGGGGATGGCTACACCTTC	CASSLVGTAKGDGYTF
TRBD2	14	TRBV7-9	NA	TRBJ2-5	TGTGCCAGCAGCCAACTAGCGGGAGGGGAGACCCAGTACTTC	CASSQLAGGETQYF
TRBD1	19	TRBV7-8	NA	TRBJ1-5	TGTGCCAGCAGCCCCAGGGGGGGGACAGGGGGCTTTAGCAATCAGCCCCAGCATTTT	CASSPRGGTGGFSNQPQHF
TRBD1	15	TRBV6-1	NA	TRBJ1-5	TGTGCCAGCAGTTCCGGGACAGGGGGCAATCAGCCCCAGCATTTT	CASSSGTGGNQPQHF
NA	13	TRBV5-6	NA	TRBJ2-7	TGTGCCAGCAGCCACGGAGGGCCGTACGAGCAGTACTTC	CASSHGGPYEQYF
TRBD1	18	TRBV2	NA	TRBJ2-7	TGTGCCAGCAGTAAAGAACCCGGTGGGACAGGGGACTCCTACGAGCAGTACTTC	CASSKEPGGTGDSYEQYF
TRBD1	13	TRBV25-1	NA	TRBJ1-5	TGTGCCAGCAGTGGACAGGGTTGGCAGCCCCAGCATTTT	CASSGQGWQPQHF
TRBD2	15	TRBV5-1	NA	TRBJ2-2	TGCGCCAGCAGCTCCCGGACTAGAAGTTCCGGGGAGCTGTTTTTT	CASSSRTRSSGELFF
TRBD2	17	TRBV19	NA	TRBJ2-5	TGTGCCAGTAGTATTTGGGCGGGGGGGGCCCGGAGGGAGACCCAGTACTTC	CASSIWAGGARRETQYF
NA	16	TRBV6-6	NA	TRBJ2-1	TGTGCCAGCAGTTACCGTTCAGGGGTGAAAAACAATGAGCAGTTCTTC	CASSYRSGVKNNEQFF
NA	15	TRBV9	few	TRBJ2-1	TGTGCCAGCAGCCCCAGCGGCGGCTCCTACAATGAGCAGTTCTTC	CASSPSGGSYNEQFF
NA	12	TRBV30	NA	TRBJ1-3	TGTGCCCGAGGGAGCTCTGGAAACACCATATATTTT	CARGSSGNTIYF
TRBD1	18	TRBV19	once	TRBJ1-5	TGTGCCAGTAGTATTTGGGGACAGGGGGCCTATAGCAATCAGCCCCAGCATTTT	CASSIWGQGAYSNQPQHF
TRBD2	16	TRBV10-1	NA	TRBJ2-1	TGCGCCAGCAGTGAGTCGAGCGGGAGGGGGGACAATGAGCAGTTCTTC	CASSESSGRGDNEQFF
TRBD1	14	TRBV27	NA	TRBJ1-1	TGTGCCAGCAGTTTATCTCTAAGGGGGCCCGAAGCTTTCTTT	CASSLSLRGPEAFF
TRBD2	19	TRBV5-1	NA	TRBJ2-3	TGCGCCAGCAGCTTCGGGAGGGCTGAAACTAGCGTAAACACAGATACGCAGTATTTT	CASSFGRAETSVNTDTQYF
NA	18	TRBV25-1	medium-sized	TRBJ2-3	TGTGCCAGCAGTATCCCCGAGGACTATGAGGGTGGCACAGATACGCAGTATTTT	CASSIPEDYEGGTDTQYF
NA	13	TRBV6-5	NA	TRBJ2-5	TGTGCCAGCAGTACCAGGGTAGGAGAGACCCAGTACTTC	CASSTRVGETQYF